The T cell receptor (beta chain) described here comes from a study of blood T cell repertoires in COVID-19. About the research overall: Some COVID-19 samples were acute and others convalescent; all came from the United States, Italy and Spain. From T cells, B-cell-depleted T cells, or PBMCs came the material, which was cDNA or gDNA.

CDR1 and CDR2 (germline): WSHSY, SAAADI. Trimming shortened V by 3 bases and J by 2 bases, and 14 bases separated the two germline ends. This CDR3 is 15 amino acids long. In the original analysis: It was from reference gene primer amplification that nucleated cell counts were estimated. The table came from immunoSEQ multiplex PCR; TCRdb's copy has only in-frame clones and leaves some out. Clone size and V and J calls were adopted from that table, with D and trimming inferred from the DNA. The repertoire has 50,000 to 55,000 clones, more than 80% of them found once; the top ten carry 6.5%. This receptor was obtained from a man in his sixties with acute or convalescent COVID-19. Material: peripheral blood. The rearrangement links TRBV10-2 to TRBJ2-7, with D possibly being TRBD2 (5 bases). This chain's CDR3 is CASSERGKGPYEQYF. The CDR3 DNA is TGCGCCAGCAGTGAACGGGGAAAGGGCCCCTACGAGCAGTACTTC.